This T cell receptor beta chain is drawn from a study of identical twins. It was template switching that added a universal primer site, and there were unique molecular identifiers on the cDNA. Each CDR3 protein gets one entry after TCRdb re-called the 5' RACE reads with MiXCR. The sample yields fewer than 250,000 distinct CDR3 sequences, about 7.5% seen once. V gave up 0 bases and J gave up 13 bases, with 7 bases separating them. Germline values: CDR1 LGHNA, CDR2 YNFKEQ. This CDR3 has 11 amino acids. This sample also appeared in a second study, on yellow fever vaccine responses in identical twins.

The receptor comes from a woman younger than 30 in good health. This chain uses TRBV4-2 with TRBJ2-1; D remains unclear. Sequences were obtained from memory (CD45RO+) T cells sorted from blood. CDR3 in amino acids: CASSQESLQFF. The DNA of the CDR3 is TGTGCCAGCAGCCAAGAATCACTCCAGTTCTTC.